These 28 T cell receptor beta chains were all obtained from the same sample, sequenced in a study of blood T cell repertoires in COVID-19. Only in-frame clones appear in the TCRdb table, and some are missing; sequencing was by immunoSEQ multiplex PCR. The table has some 200,000 clones, 70% to 90% seen once. Sequenced: peripheral blood. All receptors derive from a human donor in a cohort sampled during active COVID-19.

The chain combines TRBV28 with TRBJ1-2; TRBD1 agrees at 7 bases. The CDR3 is 14 residues long. Germline values: CDR1 MDHEN, CDR2 SYDVKM. The trim removed 6 bases at V and 7 bases at J, leaving 11 bases unmatched. The CDR3 DNA is TGTGCCAGCAGGAGGAGGGGGCGCGACGCTGGCTACACCTTC. The encoded protein is CASRRRGRDAGYTF.

This chain connects TRBV6-6 to TRBJ2-1; 7 bases fit TRBD2. Germline CDR1 is MNHNY and CDR2 is SVGAGI (reference sequence). The CDR3 loop spans 14 amino acids. The V and J ends lost 6 bases and 13 bases, in that order; junction bases with no gene match: 15. The CDR3 region is CASSSTEATSAQFF. DNA of the CDR3: TGTGCCAGCAGCTCTACGGAGGCCACTAGCGCACAGTTCTTC.

This clone was counted between two and nine times. The V gene is TRBV28, the J gene TRBJ2-7; no clear D. The germline V gene encodes CDR1 MDHEN and CDR2 SYDVKM. The CDR3 contains 14 residues. The V end was cut by 6 bases, the J end by 4 bases, with 16 bases between. CDR3 protein: CASSPTPRYYEQYF. CDR3 DNA sequence: TGTGCCAGCAGCCCAACCCCTCGCTATTACGAGCAGTACTTC.

In its sample, this clone was seen once. The chain combines TRBV7-2 with TRBJ2-7, with TRBD1 as a possible D gene (6 bases). Germline V gives CDR1 SGHTA, CDR2 FQGNSA. The CDR3 length is 13 residues. The V end lost 3 bases, the J end lost 6 bases, and 12 bases lay between the germline ends. CDR3 DNA sequence: TGTGCCAGCAGCTTGATTAGAGGGGGCGAGCAGTACTTC. Translating gives CASSLIRGGEQYF.

This clone was picked up one time. This chain connects TRBV3-1 (or the pseudogene TRBV3-2) to TRBJ1-1; 9 positions agree with TRBD1. The V gene's germline CDR1 is LGHDT and CDR2 YNNKEL (reference sequence). The length of the CDR3 is 14 residues. After removal of 6 bases from V and 6 bases from J, the junction contained 8 bases not matched to a gene. CDR3 sequence reads: CASRIGQGKAEAFF. CDR3 bases: TGTGCCAGCAGGATCGGACAGGGGAAGGCTGAAGCTTTCTTT.

The chain combines TRBV19 with TRBJ2-3; 9 nucleotides line up with TRBD2. The J segment lost 0 bases and the V segment lost 0 bases, leaving 10 bases of the junction unmatched. This CDR3 is 19 amino acids long. Germline V gene data show CDR1 as LNHDA and CDR2 as SQIVND (reference sequence). The CDR3 here is CASSIEGRRGGISTDTQYF. DNA for the CDR3: TGTGCCAGTAGTATAGAGGGGAGGCGGGGGGGTATAAGCACAGATACGCAGTATTTT. Full variable domain (remainder filled in from reference TRBV19 and TRBJ2-3): DGGITQSPKYLFRKEGQNVTLSCEQNLNHDAMYWYRQDPGQGLRLIYYSQIVNDFQKGDIAEGYSVSREKKESFPLTVTSAQKNPTAFYLCASSIEGRRGGISTDTQYFGPGTRLTVL.

This chain connects TRBV7-2 to TRBJ2-7, with 10 nucleotides matching TRBD2. The CDR3 length is 14 residues. CDR1 and CDR2 (germline): SGHTA, FQGNSA. With 7 bases clipped from V and 12 bases from J, the junction kept 15 bases outside the gene matches. CDR3 amino acids: CASTLKLSGGALYF. The DNA of the CDR3 is TGTGCCAGCACCCTTAAACTGAGCGGGGGGGCGCTGTACTTC.

This clone was seen more than once but under ten times. The chain has TRBV7-2 and TRBJ1-6; 7 bases align to TRBD1. This CDR3 has 15 amino acids. CDR1 and CDR2 from the germline V gene are SGHTA and FQGNSA. Unmatched junction bases numbered 4, after V lost 1 base and J lost 7 bases. Here the CDR3 DNA reads TGTGCCAGCAGCTTAGGGGGACAGCCAAATTCACCCCTCCACTTT. This codes for CASSLGGQPNSPLHF.

This chain uses TRBV7-8 with TRBJ1-6; TRBD1 agrees at 7 bases. The CDR3 has 15 residues. CDR1 SGHVS and CDR2 FQNEAQ come from the germline V gene. V lost 5 bases and J lost 8; bases outside the gene matches: 9. This CDR3 reads CASSSHRDSYSPLHF. In DNA form, the CDR3 reads TGTGCCAGCAGCAGTCACCGGGACAGTTATTCACCCCTCCACTTT.

The chain carries TRBV6-5 and TRBJ1-2; TRBD1 aligns across 10 bases. The CDR3 covers 15 residues. Per germline, CDR1 MNHEY and CDR2 SVGAGI. V shed 4 bases and J 4 bases; nucleotides not matched to a gene: 6. CDR3 nucleotide sequence: TGTGCCAGCAGTTCCGGGACAGGGGTCGTCTATGGCTACACCTTC. This translates into CASSSGTGVVYGYTF.

The genes are TRBV7-3 and TRBJ2-3; unclear D gene. This CDR3 contains 14 residues. Between the trimmed V and J ends, which lost 3 bases and 2 bases, there was a span of 9 bases. Germline CDR1 is SGHTA and CDR2 is FQGTGA. CDR3 amino acids: CASSLGRLTDTQYF. For the CDR3, the DNA is TGTGCCAGCAGCTTGGGCAGGCTCACAGATACGCAGTATTTT.

The V call is TRBV28, the J call TRBJ1-5, with D perhaps matching TRBD1 (6 bases). V lost 1 base and J lost 6, with 10 bases in between. This CDR3 has 14 residues. Germline V CDR1 and CDR2: MDHEN, SYDVKM. CDR3 sequence: CASSLSGGVQPQHF. CDR3 sequence (DNA): TGTGCCAGCAGTTTATCGGGGGGCGTTCAGCCCCAGCATTTT. Full variable domain (outside the CDR3, taken from reference TRBV28 and TRBJ1-5): DVKVTQSSRYLVKRTGEKVFLECVQDMDHENMFWYRQDPGLGLRLIYFSYDVKMKEKGDIPEGYSVSREKKERFSLILESASTNQTSMYLCASSLSGGVQPQHFGDGTRLSIL.

V is TRBV5-1 and J is TRBJ2-7; 11 nucleotides line up with TRBD2. This CDR3 comprises 18 residues. Germline V gene sequence: CDR1 SGHRS, CDR2 YFSETQ. Trimming took 0 bases from V and 1 from J; bases not matched to a gene: 9. CDR3 in DNA: TGCGCCAGCAGCTTGGGGCTAGCGGGGGGCGACCTGTCCTACGAGCAGTACTTC. This encodes CASSLGLAGGDLSYEQYF.

This chain uses TRBV3-1 (or the pseudogene TRBV3-2) with TRBJ1-1, with 7 bases lining up with TRBD1. Trimming took 8 bases from V and 5 from J; bases not matched to a gene: 8. Per germline, CDR1 LGHDT and CDR2 YNNKEL (reference sequence). The CDR3 runs 13 residues. For the CDR3, the DNA is TGTGCCAGCTCCCTACAGGGGAAGACTGAAGCTTTCTTT. Its translation is CASSLQGKTEAFF.

V usage is TRBV4-1 and J usage is TRBJ1-2; 7 bases match TRBD1. CDR1 is MGHRA, CDR2 YSYEKL, per germline. Unmatched junction bases numbered 6, after V lost 3 bases and J lost 11 bases. CDR3 length equals 12 residues. CDR3 nucleotides: TGCGCCAGCAGCCAGAGACAGGGACATTACACCTTC. This translates into CASSQRQGHYTF.

This rearrangement joins TRBV9 to TRBJ1-4; D gene uncertain. This CDR3 region has 13 residues. Trimming cost V 0 bases and J 7 bases, with 7 bases left between them. Germline loops: CDR1 SGDLS, CDR2 YYNGEE. As DNA, the CDR3 is TGTGCCAGCAGCGTAGAAGGGAGTGAAAAACTGTTTTTT. This codes for CASSVEGSEKLFF.

The chain uses TRBV5-5 and TRBJ1-1; 7 nucleotides align to TRBD1. V lost 5 bases to trimming and J lost 4 bases; unmatched junction nucleotides: 8. The germline V gene encodes CDR1 SGHKS and CDR2 YYEKEE (reference sequence). The CDR3 totals 14 residues. This CDR3 reads CASRDRDYSTEAFF. As DNA, the CDR3 is TGTGCCAGCAGAGACAGGGATTATAGCACTGAAGCTTTCTTT.

V and J are TRBV28 and TRBJ1-2; D is unresolved. The CDR3 spans 11 residues. CDR1 is MDHEN and CDR2 is SYDVKM in the germline V gene. V was trimmed by 5 bases and J by 2 bases, leaving 3 bases between them. For the CDR3, the DNA is TGTGCCAGCAGTCCGAACTATGGCTACACCTTC. Residues: CASSPNYGYTF.

CDR3 amino acids: CASSHVPGGGTGELFF. The CDR3, as DNA: TGCGCCAGCAGCCACGTGCCGGGCGGGGGGACCGGGGAGCTGTTTTTT. The J gene is TRBJ2-2, the V gene TRBV4-1, with 8 bases matching TRBD2. This CDR3 region has 16 residues. The V gene's germline CDR1 is MGHRA and CDR2 YSYEKL. Losses at the gene ends were 3 bases for V and 5 bases for J; bases not matched to a gene: 8.

This clone came up once. The chain joins TRBV10-3 to TRBJ2-2; the match to TRBD2 covers 7 bases. CDR3 length equals 13 residues. Trimming cost V 10 bases and J 4 bases; bases outside gene matches: 6. CDR1 is ENHRY and CDR2 is SYGVKD in the germline V gene. For the CDR3, the DNA is TGTGCCACAGCGGGGCTGGTCACCGGGGAGCTGTTTTTT. It codes for CATAGLVTGELFF.

The V call is TRBV27, the J call TRBJ1-1; tentative D call: TRBD1 (6 bases). The germline V gene has CDR1 MNHEY and CDR2 SMNVEV (reference sequence). This CDR3 comprises 13 residues. Deletions cut 6 bases from V and 4 bases from J, with 12 bases between. CDR3 coding DNA: TGTGCCAGCAGCCACCGGGGGGCCACTGAAGCTTTCTTT. Its protein is CASSHRGATEAFF.

V is TRBV6-2 or TRBV6-3 and J is TRBJ2-3; 10 bases are a match to TRBD2. After removal of 2 bases from V and 0 bases from J, the junction contained 8 bases not matched to a gene. The CDR3 loop spans 18 amino acids. Germline values: CDR1 MNHEY, CDR2 SVGEGT. The CDR3 here is CASSYSGASGGSTDTQYF. The CDR3 coding sequence is TGTGCCAGCAGTTACAGCGGGGCTAGCGGGGGTAGCACAGATACGCAGTATTTT.

The chain couples TRBV4-1 to TRBJ2-7, with 12 bases aligning to TRBD2. CDR1 and CDR2 from the germline V gene are MGHRA and YSYEKL. V shed 0 bases, J shed 7 bases, and the junction held 10 bases outside the gene matches. The CDR3 is made up of 17 amino acids. The CDR3 bases are TGCGCCAGCAGCCAAGAGTGGCTAGCGGGAGGGCCCGTGGAGCAGTACTTC. It encodes CASSQEWLAGGPVEQYF.

This clone was seen just once. The DNA for the CDR3 is TGTGCCAGCAGCCTGGGGGGGTCGGCTACCGAATTGGGTGAGCAGTTCTTC. Encoded protein: CASSLGGSATELGEQFF. V gene TRBV3-1 (or the pseudogene TRBV3-2) combines with J gene TRBJ2-1, with 7 positions matching TRBD2. Germline values: CDR1 LGHDT, CDR2 YNNKEL (reference sequence). The V and J ends lost 4 bases and 9 bases, in that order; junction bases with no gene match: 18. The CDR3 has 17 residues.

J is TRBJ1-3 and V is TRBV29-1, with 7 bases aligning to TRBD1. The CDR3 covers 12 residues. In germline, CDR1 is SQVTM, CDR2 ANQGSEA. V trimming: 6 bases; J trimming: 7 bases; junction bases outside the gene matches: 6. CDR3 residues: CSVAGGPNTIYF. CDR3 nucleotides: TGCAGCGTCGCAGGGGGGCCCAACACCATATATTTT.

This clone has only a few counts. The rearrangement uses TRBV27 and TRBJ2-7; 10 positions match TRBD2. CDR3 length: 14 residues. Unmatched junction bases numbered 9, after V lost 6 bases and J lost 7 bases. The germline V gene has CDR1 MNHEY and CDR2 SMNVEV (reference sequence). CDR3 loop: CASSQEREGREQYF. CDR3 coding DNA: TGTGCCAGCAGCCAAGAGCGGGAGGGCAGGGAGCAGTACTTC.

This clone was counted a single time. The chain couples TRBV7-2 to TRBJ1-3; no clear D. CDR3 length equals 14 residues. Germline V gene data show CDR1 as SGHTA and CDR2 as FQGNSA. The V end lost 1 base, the J end lost 4 bases, and 8 bases lay between the germline ends. As DNA, the CDR3 is TGTGCCAGCAGCTTAGAGGCGGCGGGAAACACCATATATTTT. It translates to CASSLEAAGNTIYF.

The table lists this clone with a count of one. V is TRBV11-2 and J is TRBJ2-1, with 10 bases fitting TRBD2. The CDR3 is made up of 16 amino acids. Germline V CDR1 and CDR2: SGHAT, FQNNGV. V dropped 0 bases and J dropped 6; count of bases not matched to a gene: 5. Here the CDR3 reads CASSLDRTSGTNEQFF. CDR3 nucleotides: TGTGCCAGCAGCTTAGATAGGACTAGCGGAACCAATGAGCAGTTCTTC.